The clone carrying this T cell receptor beta chain turned up a few times. The antigen is unknown. The sample originates from a study of cytomegalovirus exposure and HLA in healthy donors. The table came from immunoSEQ multiplex PCR; TCRdb's copy has only in-frame clones and leaves some out. The repertoire includes approximately 300,000 clones, just over 85% of them detected once, and more than 0.8% sits in the top ten. Study-wide points: Most TCRs appeared rarely, but some public TCRs recurred in many donors. Altogether, some 170 TCR beta chains were recorded as cytomegalovirus-associated. With high specificity and sensitivity, the classifier reportedly diagnosed cytomegalovirus status.

Sequenced sample: PBMCs. This TCR was recovered from a woman under 30 in good health and CMV-seronegative.

The CDR3 nucleotides read TGTGCCAGCAGTTTACCCGGGCGGAGGCTGTTTTTT. It yields the protein CASSLPGRRLFF. This chain connects TRBV28 to TRBJ1-4; D remains ambiguous. Germline V gene data show CDR1 as MDHEN and CDR2 as SYDVKM. CDR3 length: 12 amino acids. With 2 bases removed from V and 14 bases from J, the gap between germline ends came to 12 bases.